Described below is a single TCR beta chain sequence and its context. This specimen comes from a study of shared clonotypes between healthy human individuals. The V end lost 0 bases, the J end lost 6 bases, and 9 bases lay between the germline ends. CDR1 is KGHSH, CDR2 LQKENI, per germline. The CDR3 has 13 residues. Sequencing was performed with immunoSEQ multiplex PCR; in TCRdb, only in-frame clones are kept and a portion is missing. The table lists 600,000 or so clones, about 95% of them singletons. Naive CD8 cells comprised CD45RO-negative, CCR7-positively selected cells, excluding terminally differentiated effector memory CD45RA+ cells.

The J gene is TRBJ2-7, the V gene TRBV18; D is ambiguous. The source of this sequence is a woman in her twenties or thirties in good health. The sample taken for sequencing was naive CD8+ T cells sorted from blood. CDR3 protein: CASSPPWASEQYF. The DNA for the CDR3 is TGTGCCAGCTCACCACCCTGGGCGTCCGAGCAGTACTTC. Supplemented by reference TRBV18 and TRBJ2-7, the full variable domain reads NAGVMQNPRHLVRRRGQEARLRCSPMKGHSHVYWYRQLPEEGLKFMVYLQKENIIDESGMPKERFSAEFPKEGPSILRIQQVVRGDSAAYFCASSPPWASEQYFGPGTRLTVT.